The T cell receptor beta chain described here comes from a study of T cells expressing NK-cell markers. TCRdb reworked the 5' RACE reads into one entry per CDR3 protein, no DNA. The clone table shows a few hundred thousand distinct CDR3 sequences, with the ten largest holding about 0.4%. CDR3 length: 18 residues. The V call is TRBV12-3 or TRBV12-4, the J call TRBJ2-2; TCRdb selects TRBD1, and the lack of DNA leaves this call unchecked. The sequenced material came from blood T cells: a sorted CD56 or NKG2C T cell subset, CD4+ or CD8+ T cells, or bulk PBMC T cells (not recorded which). This receptor was taken from a man between 18 and 35 years old in good health. The chain's CDR3 is CASRQGGRSGANTGELFF.